The TCR beta chain described here comes from a study of molecular identifiers for immune sequencing clone quantification (dated by TCRdb to the late 2010s). For the wider study: For a replicate experiment, RNA from roughly 20,000 or 100,000 naive CD8 T cells was divided into five aliquots, and four of the five aliquots were sequenced. This methods study used CD8 T cells to benchmark TCR RNA copy counting and molecular-identifier clustering-based TCR repertoire sequencing (MIDCIRS).

There are many counts of this clonotype. It lacks a known antigen. Within one base of it there is no much larger clone, and no base qualities were kept. Study-level results and caveats: Identical TCR molecules sharing a barcode could cause highly expanded clone sizes to be underestimated. Spiked-in Jurkat TCR RNA (about ten copies' worth), which is not part of the donor repertoire, was contained in the naive libraries. Spiked-in Jurkat TCR RNA equivalent to a single cell was reported to be detectable even among 800,000 to 1,000,000 naive CD8 T cells. When barcode sub-clustering was not used, chimeric consensus sequences inflated TCR diversity, with chimeras reaching as high as 47%. About 2.9 recovered TCR RNA copies per cell were obtained by modeling, versus roughly 10 by digital PCR, implying a capture efficiency of approximately 30%. In CMV-specific effector cells, clones with more than 20 RNA copies accounted for over 99% of molecules, whereas in naive cells such clones accounted for under 1%.

Libraries of naive CD8 T cells were generated from roughly 21,000 to 960,000 sorted cells, with 10%, 30% or 50% of the purified RNA used. Naive CD8 T cells were FACS-sorted as CD8+CD4-CCR7+CD45RA+ on a BD FACSAria II into RLT Plus buffer. Detection sensitivity was tested by spiking Jurkat RNA equal to roughly 9 TCR copies' worth into samples containing roughly 18,000-1,000,000 naive CD8 T cells. Enrichment of CD8 T cells was done with RosetteSep CD8+ T Cell Enrichment Cocktail plus Ficoll-Paque, and ACK red cell lysis came afterward. The protocol used for the library was PCR. Data came from a NextSeq 500. Bulk TCR libraries were prepared as previously described, using TCR primers listed in Table S5. The Qiagen AllPrep DNA/RNA kit was used to purify total RNA. Before any analysis, reads coming from multiple sequencing runs of the same library were combined into one pool. The paper's data handling went like this. Reads were retained only if the reads had an exact TCR constant sequence, and the retained reads were trimmed to 150 nt and grouped according to their 12-nt molecular barcodes. Within each barcode group, reads were sub-clustered at a 15% Levenshtein threshold, and quality-weighted consensus sequences were built per RNA molecule. Non-functional sequences were excluded, and lower-count sequences lying one edit away from another sequence were also excluded. Barcode sub-clusters with fewer than 20% of the maximum read count were removed, based on fitting two negative binomial distributions. TCRdb reprocessing: public reads trimmed at Q25 with fastp, clones called with MiXCR, in-frame beta chains kept. Every entry covers one CDR3 protein and lists the most common genes and DNA from its rows. TCRdb assigned the V and J calls; the authors' analysis was not used. This sample is represented by some 96,000 distinct CDR3 sequences; approximately 25% of them were singletons. Under 1% of the sample goes to the ten largest clones.

The specimen was naive CD8+ T cells from blood, with Jurkat cell RNA spiked in. The meaning of the sample's cell subset or site label: FACS-sorted CD8+CD4-CCR7+CD45RA+ naive T cells. This TCR derives from a human donor in good health. Some libraries in this study had Jurkat cell RNA spiked in.

The DNA is TGTGCCAGCAGCGGACTAGCGGGGAGAACCGGGGAGCTGTTTTTT. It translates to CASSGLAGRTGELFF. The chain employs TRBV9 and TRBJ2-2; TRBD2 fits 11 bases in the junction. Trimming takes 3 bases off V and 5 bases off J; junction bases not matched to a gene: 3. CDR1 and CDR2, per the germline V gene, are SGDLS and YYNGEE. The CDR3 covers 15 residues, taking in both the cysteine and the phenylalanine. Just the 45-base CDR3 DNA is kept, in frame starting at base 1. Joined to the reference TRBV9 and TRBJ2-2 proteins, this CDR3 gives the full variable domain: DSGVTQTPKHLITATGQRVTLRCSPRSGDLSVYWYQQSLDQGLQFLIQYYNGEERAKGNILERFSAQQFPDLHSELNLSSLELGDSALYFCASSGLAGRTGELFFGEGSRLTVL.